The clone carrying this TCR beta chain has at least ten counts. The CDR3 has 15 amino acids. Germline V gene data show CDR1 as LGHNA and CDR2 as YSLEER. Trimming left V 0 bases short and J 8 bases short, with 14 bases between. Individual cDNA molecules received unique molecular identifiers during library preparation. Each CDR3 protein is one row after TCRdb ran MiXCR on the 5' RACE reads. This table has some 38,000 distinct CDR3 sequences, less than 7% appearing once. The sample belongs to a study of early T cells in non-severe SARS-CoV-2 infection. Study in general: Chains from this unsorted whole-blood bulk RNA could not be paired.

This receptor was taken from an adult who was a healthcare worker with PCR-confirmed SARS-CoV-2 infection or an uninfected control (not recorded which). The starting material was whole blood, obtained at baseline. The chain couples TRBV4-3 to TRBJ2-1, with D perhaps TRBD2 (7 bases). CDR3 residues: CASSQEGRGGYEQFF. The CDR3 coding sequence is TGCGCCAGCAGCCAAGAGGGTAGGGGGGGGTATGAGCAGTTCTTC.